Listed here are 29 T cell receptor beta chains from one sample, sequenced in a study of blood T cells in healthy people across ages. PCR was performed a second time for roughly 7 to 12 cycles using a sample-barcoded 5' primer and a J-beta primer mix. TCRdb fed the 5' RACE reads into MiXCR, producing one record per CDR3 protein. The profile shows 750,000 to 1,000,000 distinct CDR3 sequences, around 29% of them singletons. This same sample was also taken into another study, of T cells of mothers and their children.

The sequenced material came from blood. The receptors were sampled from a middle-aged woman in good health.

Here the CDR3 DNA reads TGTGCCAGCAGCGTGCAGGGGATCGATAATTCACCCCTCCACTTT. Its protein product is CASSVQGIDNSPLHF. The chain links TRBV3-1 to TRBJ1-6, with D possibly matching TRBD1 (6 bases). The V gene's germline CDR1 is LGHDT and CDR2 YNNKEL (reference sequence). CDR3 length: 15 residues. The V end was cut by 5 bases, the J end by 5 bases, with 13 bases between.

Points on this clonotype: At one end the junction does not follow the germline gene, possibly because of a read error. The V and J genes are TRBV6-5 and TRBJ2-5; maybe TRBD2 (7 bases). TRBJ2-7 matches the DNA end more closely, so the J call is doubtful. The CDR3 runs to 13 residues. Germline V gene lookup returns CDR1 MNHEY and CDR2 SVGAGI. The CDR3 spells CVSQKGGGREQYF. The CDR3 coding sequence is TGTGTCAGCCAAAAGGGAGGGGGTCGCGAGCAGTACTTC.

This clonotype was seen more than once but under ten times. The chain combines TRBV15 with TRBJ2-3; 9 positions match TRBD2. V trimming: 1 base; J trimming: 6 bases; junction bases outside the gene matches: 11. The V gene's germline CDR1 is LNHNV and CDR2 YYDKDF (reference sequence). This CDR3 has 17 residues. The CDR3 coding sequence is TGTGCCACCAGCAGAGTAAGGGCGGGGGGGCCTCGTGATACGCAGTATTTT. This encodes CATSRVRAGGPRDTQYF.

Notes on this clonotype: This may arise from a read error, as a much more abundant clone is one base away. This rearrangement joins TRBV12-3 or TRBV12-4 to TRBJ1-6; D not resolved. The length of the CDR3 is 15 residues. The ends were cut back, 4 bases at V and 10 bases at J, with 17 bases in the middle. CDR3 sequence: CASSSEPGHGSPLHF. The CDR3 region has the DNA TGTGCCAGCAGTTCTGAGCCGGGTCATGGATCACCCCTCCACTTT.

This clonotype was counted ten times or more. The chain carries TRBV7-2 and TRBJ1-1; D not resolved. V was trimmed by 4 bases and J by 1 base, leaving 10 bases between them. Germline V gene data show CDR1 as SGHTA and CDR2 as FQGNSA. This CDR3 spans 14 amino acids. Here the CDR3 DNA reads TGTGCCAGCAGCTCGTTTGTAGCGAACACTGAAGCTTTCTTT. Translating gives CASSSFVANTEAFF.

This rearrangement joins TRBV4-1 to TRBJ1-1; possible D gene TRBD1, 6 bases. Germline V lookup: CDR1 MGHRA, CDR2 YSYEKL. CDR3 length: 13 residues. Between the trimmed V and J ends, which lost 1 base and 11 bases, there was a span of 14 bases. The CDR3 reads CASSQAGTRYAFF. The CDR3 DNA follows: TGCGCCAGCAGCCAAGCCGGGACACGGTACGCTTTCTTT.

There are a few counts of this clonotype. One junction end does not reproduce the germline sequence, and a read error may be involved. V gene TRBV29-1 combines with J gene TRBJ2-4; possible D gene TRBD2, 6 bases. CDR3 size: 13 residues. CDR1 SQVTM and CDR2 ANQGSEA come from the germline V gene. CDR3 residues: CGVGTGQGDIQYF. CDR3 in DNA: TGCGGCGTCGGGACTGGGCAAGGGGACATTCAGTACTTC.

The chain carries TRBV20-1 and TRBJ1-2; a weak D match, TRBD1 (6 bases). With 2 bases removed from V and 3 bases from J, the gap between germline ends came to 25 bases. The CDR3 loop spans 18 amino acids. CDR1 DFQATT and CDR2 SNEGSKA come from the germline V gene (reference sequence). CDR3 sequence (DNA): TGCAGTGCTAGACAACGACCCGGGACATTCACGGAGTACTATGGCTACACCTTC. It is translated as CSARQRPGTFTEYYGYTF.

A word on this clonotype: Just one base apart from a much larger clone, this may be a read error. This chain links TRBV15 with TRBJ2-7; the D gene is possibly TRBD2 (6 bases). The germline CDR1 and CDR2 sequences are LNHNV and YYDKDF (reference sequence). This CDR3 has 14 residues. Trimming removed 0 bases at V and 2 bases at J, with 8 bases between. CDR3 region: CATSRDSGPYEQYF. The CDR3 DNA reads TGTGCCACCAGCAGAGATAGCGGACCCTACGAGCAGTACTTC.

The V gene is TRBV10-3, the J gene TRBJ2-2, with D maybe TRBD1 (7 bases). Trimming removed 2 bases at V and 6 bases at J, with 13 bases between. This CDR3 contains 15 residues. Germline loops: CDR1 ENHRY, CDR2 SYGVKD. Written as DNA, the CDR3 is TGTGCCATCAGTGAGCCCCAGGGGGGTGCCGGGGAGCTGTTTTTT. Translating gives CAISEPQGGAGELFF.

The chain is built from TRBV20-1 and TRBJ1-2; perhaps TRBD1 as D (5 bases). The germline V gene has CDR1 DFQATT and CDR2 SNEGSKA (reference sequence). V lost 2 bases, J lost 13 bases, and 17 bases lay in between. The CDR3 length is 12 residues. CDR3 nucleotide sequence: TGCAGTGCTAGATTGGCGGGGGGGTTACCCACCTTC. Translating it yields CSARLAGGLPTF.

J is TRBJ2-1 and V is TRBV29-1; D may be TRBD1 (5 bases). The CDR3 is made up of 11 amino acids. CDR1 and CDR2 (germline): SQVTM, ANQGSEA. V was clipped by 7 bases and J by 10 bases, with 14 bases between them. CDR3 bases: TGCAGCGCTGACAGCGCAGGGGAGCAGTTCTTC. Translating gives CSADSAGEQFF.

V gene TRBV5-1 combines with J gene TRBJ2-7; a weak D match, TRBD2 (5 bases). Deletions cut 0 bases from V and 2 bases from J, with 6 bases between. From germline, CDR1 is SGHRS and CDR2 YFSETQ. There are 13 residues in the CDR3. CDR3 in DNA: TGCGCCAGCAGCTTGGAGACTACCTACGAGCAGTACTTC. It specifies CASSLETTYEQYF.

This clonotype was recorded a few times. The J gene is TRBJ2-2, the V gene TRBV29-1; possibly TRBD1 or TRBD2 for D (5 bases each). The germline V gene encodes CDR1 SQVTM and CDR2 ANQGSEA. The CDR3 has 13 residues. With 1 base removed from V and 6 bases from J, the gap between germline ends came to 9 bases. The CDR3 loop is CSVEGGTPGELFF. The DNA of the CDR3 is TGCAGCGTTGAAGGGGGGACCCCCGGGGAGCTGTTTTTT.

A note on this clonotype: This could be a read error, since a much larger clone is one nucleotide away. The chain links TRBV20-1 to TRBJ2-1; D is ambiguous. The DNA end lines up better with TRBJ2-7; the J call may be wrong. The CDR3 length is 15 residues. Germline V gene data show CDR1 as DFQATT and CDR2 as SNEGSKA (reference sequence). DNA of the CDR3: TGCAGTGCTAGACCCAGGACCAGCTCCTACAATGAGCAGTACTTC. As protein: CSARPRTSSYNEQYF.

Comments on this clonotype: The junction and the germline gene differ at one end; a read error may be behind it. The chain links TRBV28 to TRBJ2-6; perhaps TRBD1 as D (6 bases). The CDR3 runs to 15 residues. The germline gives CDR1 MDHEN, CDR2 SYDVKM. CDR3 DNA sequence: TGTGCCAGCAGTTCCAGGGGTGTTGGGGCCAACGTCCGGACTTTC. It yields the protein CASSSRGVGANVRTF.

This clonotype was picked up a small number of times. This chain joins TRBV28 and TRBJ2-3; no definite D call. Germline V gene data show CDR1 as MDHEN and CDR2 as SYDVKM. The CDR3 sequence is 13 residues long. V shed 6 bases and J shed 2 bases, with 9 bases lying between them. In DNA, the CDR3 is TGTGCCAGCAGGGGGTCAGACACAGATACGCAGTATTTT. It codes for CASRGSDTDTQYF.

This clonotype was counted between two and nine times. V is TRBV6-5 and J is TRBJ1-2, with a tentative D call TRBD1 (5 bases). Germline V CDR1 and CDR2: MNHEY, SVGAGI. The V end lost 0 bases, the J end lost 6 bases, and 17 bases lay between the germline ends. This CDR3 contains 16 residues. CDR3 sequence: CASSYSEFRGGDGYTF. As DNA, the CDR3 is TGTGCCAGCAGTTACTCGGAATTTAGGGGAGGTGATGGCTACACCTTC.

This clonotype was picked up many times. The genes are TRBV30 and TRBJ1-5, with D possibly matching TRBD1 (6 bases). The CDR3 extends over 19 amino acids. V was clipped by 0 bases and J by 4 bases, with 25 bases between them. Germline V gene lookup returns CDR1 GTSNPN and CDR2 SVGIG (reference sequence). In DNA, the CDR3 is TGTGCCTGGAGTGTAGCCCCGGGGGGGGGCGCCCCTCTTAATCAGCCCCAGCATTTT. As protein: CAWSVAPGGGAPLNQPQHF.

This clonotype occurred a few times. The chain uses TRBV4-3 and TRBJ2-6; D is uncertain. The CDR3 is 16 amino acids. Germline-derived CDR1 and CDR2 are LGHNA and YSLEER. The ends were cut back, 1 base at V and 0 bases at J, with 7 bases in the middle. This chain's CDR3 is CASSQGIDSGANVLTF. The CDR3, as DNA: TGCGCCAGCAGCCAAGGAATCGACTCTGGGGCCAACGTCCTGACTTTC.

The chain joins TRBV29-1 to TRBJ2-1, with D perhaps matching TRBD1 or TRBD2 (5 bases each). This CDR3 spans 11 amino acids. Deletions cut 4 bases from V and 9 bases from J, with 10 bases between. CDR1 and CDR2 (germline): SQVTM, ANQGSEA. CDR3 loop: CSVARGAEQFF. In nucleotides, the CDR3 is TGCAGCGTTGCTCGGGGCGCTGAGCAGTTCTTC.

Only a few counts were recorded for this clonotype. The V call is TRBV12-3 or TRBV12-4, the J call TRBJ2-3; a possible D gene is TRBD2 (6 bases). V lost 2 bases, J lost 11 bases, and 17 bases lay in between. The CDR3 sequence is 14 residues long. Written as DNA, the CDR3 is TGTGCCAGCAGTTTAACCGGGGGTACAGATGTGCAGTATTTT. It encodes CASSLTGGTDVQYF.

This clonotype has only a few counts. The chain recombines TRBV20-1 with TRBJ2-3; the match to TRBD2 covers 10 bases. The CDR3 is 16 amino acids. Germline V gives CDR1 DFQATT, CDR2 SNEGSKA (reference sequence). The V gene end was trimmed by 6 bases and the J gene end by 8 bases; junction bases not matched to a gene: 17. CDR3 sequence: CSARPIWLAGEGTQYF. CDR3 in DNA: TGCAGTGCCCGACCTATCTGGCTAGCGGGAGAGGGTACGCAGTATTTT.

The CDR3 is CASTPPGRTYTEAFF. The DNA for the CDR3 is TGTGCCAGCACCCCACCGGGACGGACTTACACTGAAGCTTTCTTT. The chain carries TRBV7-2 and TRBJ1-1, with D possibly TRBD1 on 5 matching bases. The germline gives CDR1 SGHTA, CDR2 FQGNSA. V was trimmed by 7 bases and J by 3 bases, leaving 18 bases between them. The CDR3 covers 15 residues. Full variable domain (missing parts from reference TRBV7-2 and TRBJ1-1): GAGVSQSPSNKVTEKGKDVELRCDPISGHTALYWYRQSLGQGLEFLIYFQGNSAPDKSGLPSDRFSAERTGGSVSTLTIQRTQQEDSAVYLCASTPPGRTYTEAFFGQGTRLTVV.

There are many counts of this clonotype. This chain connects TRBV7-8 to TRBJ2-5; D possibly corresponds to TRBD2 (6 bases). Trimming left V 10 bases short and J 1 base short, with 13 bases between. Germline V CDR1 and CDR2: SGHVS, FQNEAQ. The CDR3 extends over 13 amino acids. CDR3 region: CATQEGTQETQYF. The CDR3 DNA reads as TGTGCCACCCAGGAGGGGACCCAAGAGACCCAGTACTTC.

The chain couples TRBV4-2 to TRBJ1-2; 9 nucleotides agree with TRBD1. V trimming: 4 bases; J trimming: 6 bases; junction bases outside the gene matches: 9. The length of the CDR3 is 15 residues. Germline CDR1 and CDR2: LGHNA and YNFKEQ. The chain's CDR3 is CASSRDRAVPDGYTF. The CDR3 region has the DNA TGTGCCAGCAGCCGGGACAGGGCGGTCCCGGATGGCTACACCTTC.

This clonotype was picked up one time. Given a much more abundant clone one base away, this may be a read error. J is TRBJ2-1 and V is TRBV11-2; D is possibly TRBD1 or TRBD2 (5 bases each). The last part of the DNA fits TRBJ2-7 better; the J call may be wrong. Looked up from germline, CDR1 is SGHAT and CDR2 is FQNNGV. The CDR3 runs to 18 residues. CDR3 sequence reads: CASSLGGPRDRSYNEQYF. In DNA form, the CDR3 reads TGTGCCAGCAGCTTAGGAGGCCCCCGGGACCGCTCCTACAATGAGCAGTACTTC.

This clonotype was seen more than once but under ten times. The chain combines TRBV7-9 with TRBJ2-1; D ambiguous. V lost 7 bases and J 7 bases, leaving 14 bases between the germline ends. Looked up from germline, CDR1 is SEHNR and CDR2 is FQNEAQ (reference sequence). This CDR3 region has 13 residues. CDR3 bases: TGTGCCAGCACCTTCGGGTTCAAGAATGAGCAGTTCTTC. It specifies CASTFGFKNEQFF.

Ten or more counts support this clonotype. The genes are TRBV28 and TRBJ2-7; no clear D. V lost 4 bases, J lost 2 bases, and 9 bases lay in between. Germline assignment: CDR1 MDHEN and CDR2 SYDVKM. The CDR3 contains 13 residues. CDR3 nucleotide sequence: TGTGCCAGCAGTTCGACGCCTACCTACGAGCAGTACTTC. Protein sequence: CASSSTPTYEQYF. The whole variable domain, filled in from reference TRBV28 and TRBJ2-7, reads DVKVTQSSRYLVKRTGEKVFLECVQDMDHENMFWYRQDPGLGLRLIYFSYDVKMKEKGDIPEGYSVSREKKERFSLILESASTNQTSMYLCASSSTPTYEQYFGPGTRLTVT.